This TCR beta chain originates from a study of cytomegalovirus exposure and HLA in healthy donors. PCR primers comprised 60 Vbeta and 13 Jbeta primers. Repertoires were generated with immunoSEQ multiplex PCR, while TCRdb's copy carries only in-frame clones and drops some. Found here are 200,000 or so clones, 75% to 85% of them singletons; the top ten hold about 0.84%. This TCR was sampled from a woman under 30 in good health and CMV-seronegative. Material: PBMCs.

CDR3 bases: TGTGCCAGTAGCCAACAGGGGGGGACCTACGAGCAGTACTTC. Translated: CASSQQGGTYEQYF. The V call is TRBV19, the J call TRBJ2-7; TRBD1 might be the D (8 bases). The germline V gene has CDR1 LNHDA and CDR2 SQIVND (reference sequence). The CDR3 sequence is 14 residues long. Trimming removed 6 bases from V and 2 bases from J, with 14 bases in between.